Listed here are 21 T cell receptor beta chains from one sample, sequenced in a study of blood T cell repertoires in COVID-19. This table comes from immunoSEQ multiplex PCR, and its TCRdb copy is limited to in-frame clones, with some not included. The table lists roughly 77,000 clones, under 85% of them singletons. Sequenced: peripheral blood. The receptors originated from a man in his 60s with COVID-19, enrolled during active disease.

This clone was seen ten or more times. The rearrangement uses TRBV6-5 and TRBJ2-7; D ambiguous. Trimming left V 8 bases short and J 2 bases short, with 16 bases between. CDR1 and CDR2 from the germline V gene are MNHEY and SVGAGI. This CDR3 is built from 14 residues. The CDR3 loop is CASCLSPDTYEQYF. Here the CDR3 DNA reads TGTGCCAGCTGTCTTTCCCCAGACACCTACGAGCAGTACTTC.

The V and J genes are TRBV15 and TRBJ1-6; 10 bases agree with TRBD1. Germline values: CDR1 LNHNV, CDR2 YYDKDF (reference sequence). V lost 6 bases and J lost 1; bases outside the gene matches: 3. The CDR3 runs 16 residues. The CDR3 DNA sequence: TGTGCCACCAGAGACAGGGGGCGATCCTATAATTCACCCCTCCACTTT. Protein sequence: CATRDRGRSYNSPLHF. Filled out from reference TRBV15 and TRBJ1-6, the complete variable domain reads DAMVIQNPRYQVTQFGKPVTLSCSQTLNHNVMYWYQQKSSQAPKLLFHYYDKDFNNEADTPDNFQSRRPNTSFCFLDIRSPGLGDTAMYLCATRDRGRSYNSPLHFGNGTRLTVT.

Only a few counts were recorded for this clone. The gene calls are TRBV20-1 and TRBJ2-3; D is ambiguous. Germline V gene lookup returns CDR1 DFQATT and CDR2 SNEGSKA (reference sequence). This CDR3 region has 11 residues. The ends were cut back, 7 bases at V and 7 bases at J, with 12 bases in the middle. CDR3 region: CSVPEYNTQYF. In DNA, the CDR3 is TGCAGTGTACCGGAGTATAATACGCAGTATTTT.

This clone was seen a few times. This chain uses TRBV21-1 with TRBJ1-3. TRBV21-1 is a listed pseudogene. The CDR3 extends over 14 amino acids. CDR3 DNA sequence: TGTGCCAGCAGCAAAAGGAGCTCTGGAAACACCATATATTTT. It is translated as CASSKRSSGNTIYF.

In its sample, this clone was seen once. The genes are TRBV10-3 and TRBJ2-7; the match to TRBD1 covers 10 bases. Germline V lookup: CDR1 ENHRY, CDR2 SYGVKD. Trimming removed 7 bases from V and 7 bases from J; junction bases left unmatched: 13. The CDR3 sequence is 15 residues long. The CDR3 reads CAIKKEWTGGGEQYF. CDR3 nucleotide sequence: TGTGCCATCAAAAAAGAGTGGACAGGGGGGGGTGAGCAGTACTTC.

The rearrangement links TRBV5-1 to TRBJ1-6; D remains ambiguous. Trimming pared 2 bases from V and 3 bases from J, leaving 6 bases between. CDR1 SGHRS and CDR2 YFSETQ come from the germline V gene. The CDR3 has 14 amino acids. The CDR3 coding sequence is TGCGCCAGCAGCTTAGAGAGCTATAATTCACCCCTCCACTTT. This translates into CASSLESYNSPLHF.

This rearrangement joins TRBV4-1 to TRBJ1-2; 8 bases line up with TRBD1. The ends lost 3 bases at V and 5 bases at J; junction bases unmatched: 2. Germline V gene data show CDR1 as MGHRA and CDR2 as YSYEKL. CDR3 length equals 13 residues. Here the CDR3 DNA reads TGCGCCAGCAGCCAGGACAGGGTGTATGGCTACACCTTC. Residues: CASSQDRVYGYTF.

This chain connects TRBV10-3 to TRBJ2-7; 13 bases are shared with TRBD2. The CDR3 has 14 amino acids. The ends lost 10 bases at V and 5 bases at J; junction bases unmatched: 8. The germline V gene encodes CDR1 ENHRY and CDR2 SYGVKD. The CDR3: CATRTSGSANEQYF. CDR3 in DNA: TGTGCCACGCGGACTAGCGGGAGTGCAAACGAGCAGTACTTC.

This clone was counted between two and nine times. The chain is built from TRBV14 and TRBJ2-2; D is unclear. CDR1 and CDR2 (germline): SGHDN, FVKESK. Trimming removed 1 base from V and 7 bases from J, with 10 bases in between. The CDR3 is 14 amino acids. The CDR3 region has the DNA TGTGCCAGCAGCCAAGGAGGTCGTATCGGGGAGCTGTTTTTT. Translation: CASSQGGRIGELFF.

The V call is TRBV6-5, the J call TRBJ1-3; D uncertain. Trimming cost V 5 bases and J 1 base, with 12 bases left between them. CDR1 is MNHEY, CDR2 SVGAGI, per germline. The CDR3 consists of 15 residues. CDR3 sequence: CASSTSLDSGNTIYF. In nucleotides, the CDR3 is TGTGCCAGCAGTACCTCTTTAGATTCTGGAAACACCATATATTTT.

In its sample, this clone was seen a few times. The gene calls are TRBV2 and TRBJ2-2; weak D call: TRBD2 (6 bases). The V and J ends lost 2 bases and 5 bases respectively, with 12 bases between them. The CDR3 sequence is 15 residues long. Germline CDR1 and CDR2: SNHLY and FYNNEI. The CDR3 nucleotides read TGTGCCAGCAGTGAATTGGTCGGGGGTACCGGGGAGCTGTTTTTT. Amino acid sequence: CASSELVGGTGELFF. Based on the CDR3 plus reference TRBV2 and TRBJ2-2, the full variable domain is EPEVTQTPSHQVTQMGQEVILRCVPISNHLYFYWYRQILGQKVEFLVSFYNNEISEKSEIFDDQFSVERPDGSNFTLKIRSTKLEDSAMYFCASSELVGGTGELFFGEGSRLTVL.

The chain is built from TRBV7-9 and TRBJ2-7; a weak D match, TRBD1 (5 bases). V was shortened by 3 bases and J by 0 bases, with 6 bases between the two germline ends. This CDR3 spans 13 amino acids. Per the germline V gene, CDR1 is SEHNR and CDR2 is FQNEAQ (reference sequence). The CDR3 here is CASSFTGSYEQYF. The DNA of the CDR3 is TGTGCCAGCAGCTTCACAGGCTCCTACGAGCAGTACTTC.

The chain is built from TRBV30 and TRBJ1-3, with D perhaps matching TRBD1 (5 bases). The CDR3 totals 15 residues. Germline CDR1 is GTSNPN and CDR2 is SVGIG (reference sequence). The V end was cut by 3 bases, the J end by 4 bases, with 16 bases between. Here the CDR3 reads CAWRVDPGLGNTIYF. CDR3 nucleotide sequence: TGTGCCTGGAGGGTGGACCCAGGGCTGGGAAACACCATATATTTT.

This sequence joins TRBV30 and TRBJ2-7; D might be TRBD1 (6 bases). Germline V gene lookup returns CDR1 GTSNPN and CDR2 SVGIG (reference sequence). Between the trimmed V and J ends, which lost 4 bases and 6 bases, there was a span of 16 bases. The CDR3 contains 13 residues. The CDR3: CAWKNRESREQYF. The DNA for the CDR3 is TGTGCCTGGAAGAACAGGGAGAGTCGCGAGCAGTACTTC.

V gene TRBV19 combines with J gene TRBJ1-1; 8 bases map to TRBD1. V was clipped by 6 bases and J by 5 bases; unmatched bases: 2. In germline, CDR1 is LNHDA, CDR2 SQIVND (reference sequence). The CDR3 spans 12 residues. The CDR3 DNA follows: TGTGCCAGTAGACAGGGGGGGACTGAAGCTTTCTTT. This translates into CASRQGGTEAFF.

The V gene is TRBV9, the J gene TRBJ1-3; unclear D gene. The CDR3 consists of 15 residues. Germline V gene sequence: CDR1 SGDLS, CDR2 YYNGEE. V lost 0 bases to trimming and J lost 5 bases, with 12 bases between them. Here the CDR3 reads CASSVGDPARNTIYF. The DNA of the CDR3 is TGTGCCAGCAGCGTAGGAGATCCCGCCCGAAACACCATATATTTT.

The chain employs TRBV28 and TRBJ2-3; D perhaps matches TRBD2 (7 bases). This CDR3 has 12 residues. Germline CDR1 is MDHEN and CDR2 is SYDVKM. The germline V and J ends were trimmed by 7 bases and 4 bases, with 9 bases remaining between them. The CDR3: CASTGGADTQYF. The CDR3 DNA reads TGTGCCAGCACGGGGGGCGCAGATACGCAGTATTTT.

The chain links TRBV29-1 to TRBJ1-2; D call uncertain. CDR1 is SQVTM, CDR2 ANQGSEA, per germline. The length of the CDR3 is 12 residues. Trimming stripped 5 bases from V and 8 bases from J, with 15 bases between. CDR3 DNA: TGCAGCGTTCTGATGGTACGGGAAGGCTACACCTTC. Amino acid sequence: CSVLMVREGYTF.

The chain couples TRBV5-4 to TRBJ2-7, with TRBD2 as a possible D gene (5 bases). V was clipped by 5 bases and J by 0 bases, with 12 bases between them. Germline V gives CDR1 SGHNT, CDR2 YYREEE (reference sequence). The CDR3 spans 14 residues. The CDR3 DNA reads TGTGCCAGCAGTACAAGAAGCGGCTCCTACGAGCAGTACTTC. It translates to CASSTRSGSYEQYF.

The rearrangement joins TRBV19 to TRBJ1-5, with D possibly being TRBD1 (5 bases). The CDR3 length is 16 residues. V was trimmed by 6 bases and J by 2 bases, leaving 17 bases between them. CDR1 is LNHDA, CDR2 SQIVND, per germline (reference sequence). CDR3: CASSSSREGRNQPQHF. The CDR3 coding sequence is TGTGCCAGTAGCTCTTCCAGGGAAGGTCGCAATCAGCCCCAGCATTTT.

The V gene is TRBV19, the J gene TRBJ2-5, with TRBD1 as a possible D gene (6 bases). Trimming removed 10 bases at V and 5 bases at J, with 17 bases between. The CDR3 consists of 13 residues. Germline values: CDR1 LNHDA, CDR2 SQIVND (reference sequence). The CDR3 DNA sequence: TGTGCCACATCCTACAGGGTCAGGGAGACCCAGTACTTC. It specifies CATSYRVRETQYF.